This T cell receptor beta chain was retrieved from a study of blood T cell repertoires in COVID-19. Overall study: Acute and convalescent COVID-19 specimens originated in the United States, Italy and Spain. PBMCs, B-cell-depleted T cells, or T cells were the source of the cDNA or gDNA that made up the material.

This clone was counted a single time. Original data processing: Nucleated cell number was recorded as an estimate derived from reference gene primer amplification. Sequenced by immunoSEQ multiplex PCR; TCRdb stores in-frame clones only, minus some. For V, J and clone size, that table is used; D and trimming come from the DNA. This sample yields 60,000 to 65,000 clones, of which 74% are seen a single time; about 28% belongs to the top ten. The CDR3 has 17 residues. Trimming cost V 4 bases and J 5 bases, with 23 bases left between them. The clonotype comes from a woman older than 75 with acute or convalescent COVID-19. The sequenced sample was peripheral blood. The chain recombines TRBV23-1 with TRBJ1-2, with TRBD1 as a possible D gene (6 bases). TRBV23-1 is an ORF, and what it does is uncertain. CDR3 DNA sequence: TGCGCCAGCAGTCCGTGGGGAGGGGGGGCGCATGGATATGGCTACACCTTC. Its protein is CASSPWGGGAHGYGYTF.